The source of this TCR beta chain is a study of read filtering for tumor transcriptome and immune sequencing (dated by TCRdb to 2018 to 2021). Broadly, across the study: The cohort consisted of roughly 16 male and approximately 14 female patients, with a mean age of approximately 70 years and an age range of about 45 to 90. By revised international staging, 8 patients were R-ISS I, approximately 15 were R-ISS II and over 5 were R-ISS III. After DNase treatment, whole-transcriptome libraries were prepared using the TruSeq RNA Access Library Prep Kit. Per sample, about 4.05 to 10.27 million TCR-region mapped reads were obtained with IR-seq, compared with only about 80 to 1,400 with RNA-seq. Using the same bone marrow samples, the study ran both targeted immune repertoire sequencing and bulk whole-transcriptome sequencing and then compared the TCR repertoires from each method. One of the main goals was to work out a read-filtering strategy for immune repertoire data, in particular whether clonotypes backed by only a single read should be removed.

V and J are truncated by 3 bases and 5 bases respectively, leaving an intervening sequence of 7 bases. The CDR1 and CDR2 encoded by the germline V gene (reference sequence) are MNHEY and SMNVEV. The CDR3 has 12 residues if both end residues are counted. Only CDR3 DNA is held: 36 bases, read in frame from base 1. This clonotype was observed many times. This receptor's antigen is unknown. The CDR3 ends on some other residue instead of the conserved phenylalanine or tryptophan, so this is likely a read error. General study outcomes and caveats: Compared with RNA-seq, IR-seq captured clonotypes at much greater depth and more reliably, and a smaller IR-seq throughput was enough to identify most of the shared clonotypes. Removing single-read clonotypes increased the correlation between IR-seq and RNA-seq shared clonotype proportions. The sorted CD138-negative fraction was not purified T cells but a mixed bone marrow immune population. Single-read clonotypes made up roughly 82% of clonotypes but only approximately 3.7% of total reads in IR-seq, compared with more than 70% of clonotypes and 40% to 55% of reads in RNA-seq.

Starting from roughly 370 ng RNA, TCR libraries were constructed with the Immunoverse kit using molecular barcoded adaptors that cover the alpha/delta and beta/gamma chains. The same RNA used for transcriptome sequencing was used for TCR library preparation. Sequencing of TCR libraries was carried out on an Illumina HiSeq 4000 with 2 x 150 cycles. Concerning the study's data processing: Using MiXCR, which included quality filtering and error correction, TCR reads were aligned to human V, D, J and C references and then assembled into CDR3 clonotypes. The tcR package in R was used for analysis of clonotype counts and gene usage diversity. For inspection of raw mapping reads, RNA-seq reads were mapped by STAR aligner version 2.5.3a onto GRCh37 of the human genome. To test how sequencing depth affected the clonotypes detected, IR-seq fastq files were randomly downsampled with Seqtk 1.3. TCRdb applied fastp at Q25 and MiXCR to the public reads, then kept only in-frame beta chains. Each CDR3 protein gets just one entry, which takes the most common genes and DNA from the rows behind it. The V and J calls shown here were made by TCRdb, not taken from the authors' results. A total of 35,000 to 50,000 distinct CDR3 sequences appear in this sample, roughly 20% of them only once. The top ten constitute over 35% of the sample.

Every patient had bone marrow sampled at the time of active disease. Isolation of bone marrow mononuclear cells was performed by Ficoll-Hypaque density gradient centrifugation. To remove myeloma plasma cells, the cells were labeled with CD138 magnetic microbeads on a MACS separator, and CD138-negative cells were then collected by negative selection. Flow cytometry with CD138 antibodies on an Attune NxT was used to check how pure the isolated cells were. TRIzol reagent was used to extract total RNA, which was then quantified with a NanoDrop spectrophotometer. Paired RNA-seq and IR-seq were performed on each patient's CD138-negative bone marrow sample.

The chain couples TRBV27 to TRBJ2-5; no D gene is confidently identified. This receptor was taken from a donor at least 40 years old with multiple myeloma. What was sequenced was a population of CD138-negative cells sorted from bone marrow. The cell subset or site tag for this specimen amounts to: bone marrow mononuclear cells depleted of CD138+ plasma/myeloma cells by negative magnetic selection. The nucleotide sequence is TGTGCCAGCAGTTTTATGGCTGAGACCCAGTACCTC. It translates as CASSFMAETQYL.